Listed below are T cell receptor beta chains from one sample, sequenced in a study of blood T cell repertoires in COVID-19. Measured with immunoSEQ multiplex PCR; TCRdb has only the in-frame clones, and not every one. The sample has some 280,000 clones; more than 80% are singletons. The material sequenced was peripheral blood. These receptors all come from a woman in her 30s with active or convalescent COVID-19. The CDR3 runs from the conserved cysteine through the conserved F or W. Fields, in order: CDR3 protein, CDR3 DNA, J gene, clone size, V gene, D gene. The D gene is left open where the match is weak. Size tells how often a clone was seen (once, few, many) or the class of an expanded clone, and some rows leave it out.

CDR3: CASSSLGVAGNFEADTQYF
DNA: TGTGCCAGCAGCTCCCTAGGGGTAGCGGGAAATTTTGAGGCAGATACGCAGTATTTT
J: TRBJ2-3
size: NA
V: TRBV7-2
D: TRBD2

CDR3: CSVDNLGTGESTEAFF
DNA: TGCAGCGTTGATAATTTAGGGACAGGGGAGAGCACTGAAGCTTTCTTT
J: TRBJ1-1
size: NA
V: TRBV29-1
D: TRBD1

CDR3: CASSLPGVSSSGNTIYF
DNA: TGTGCCAGCAGCTTGCCCGGGGTGAGCTCTTCCGGAAACACCATATATTTT
J: TRBJ1-3
size: NA
V: TRBV5-4
D: NA

CDR3: CASSPIPAGLAWQFF
DNA: TGTGCCAGCAGTCCGATACCAGCGGGGCTGGCGTGGCAGTTCTTC
J: TRBJ2-1
size: NA
V: TRBV27
D: TRBD2

CDR3: CASSERDRGCNEQFF
DNA: TGTGCCAGCAGTGAACGGGACAGGGGATGCAATGAGCAGTTCTTC
J: TRBJ2-1
size: NA
V: TRBV6-1
D: TRBD1

CDR3: CASSQGGAETQYF
DNA: TGTGCCAGCAGCCAAGGCGGGGCTGAGACCCAGTACTTC
J: TRBJ2-5
size: once
V: TRBV3-1/TRBV3-2
D: NA

CDR3: CATAIGGTEAFF
DNA: TGTGCCACCGCTATCGGGGGCACTGAAGCTTTCTTT
J: TRBJ1-1
size: NA
V: TRBV6-5
D: NA

CDR3: CAIKEHSGNTIYF
DNA: TGTGCCATCAAGGAGCACTCTGGAAACACCATATATTTT
J: TRBJ1-3
size: NA
V: TRBV10-3
D: NA

CDR3: CASSQQALNTEAFF
DNA: TGCGCCAGCAGCCAACAGGCCCTGAACACTGAAGCTTTCTTT
J: TRBJ1-1
size: NA
V: TRBV5-1
D: NA

CDR3: CASSDSVGGSETQYF
DNA: TGTGCCAGCAGCGACTCAGTTGGGGGGTCAGAGACCCAGTACTTC
J: TRBJ2-5
size: NA
V: TRBV28
D: NA

CDR3: CASTPTENWGYTF
DNA: TGTGCCAGCACCCCAACAGAGAATTGGGGCTACACCTTC
J: TRBJ1-2
size: NA
V: TRBV2
D: NA

CDR3: CASSLGGVGELFF
DNA: TGTGCCAGCAGTTTAGGCGGGGTCGGGGAGCTGTTTTTT
J: TRBJ2-2
size: NA
V: TRBV12-3/TRBV12-4
D: NA

CDR3: CASSDYPTYEQYF
DNA: TGTGCCAGCAGTGATTACCCTACCTACGAGCAGTACTTC
J: TRBJ2-7
size: NA
V: TRBV6-1
D: NA

CDR3: CASSPTGGSTGELFF
DNA: TGTGCCAGTAGTCCTACAGGGGGGAGCACCGGGGAGCTGTTTTTT
J: TRBJ2-2
size: NA
V: TRBV19
D: TRBD1

CDR3: CAWGGPPDTGELFF
DNA: TGTGCCTGGGGGGGCCCTCCGGACACCGGGGAGCTGTTTTTT
J: TRBJ2-2
size: NA
V: TRBV30
D: NA

CDR3: CASSLSGQGLGFRQFF
DNA: TGTGCCAGCAGTTTATCGGGACAGGGGCTAGGATTTCGGCAGTTCTTC
J: TRBJ2-1
size: NA
V: TRBV27
D: TRBD1

CDR3: CSVDGVDSYYNEQFF
DNA: TGCAGCGTTGATGGAGTAGACTCATACTACAATGAGCAGTTCTTC
J: TRBJ2-1
size: NA
V: TRBV29-1
D: NA

CDR3: CATSSRVVHNSPLHF
DNA: TGTGCCACCAGCAGCAGGGTTGTCCATAATTCACCCCTCCACTTT
J: TRBJ1-6
size: NA
V: TRBV15
D: NA

CDR3: CASSEGTLGGRGEQYF
DNA: TGTGCCAGCAGTGAAGGGACCTTGGGGGGTCGCGGGGAGCAGTACTTC
J: TRBJ2-7
size: once
V: TRBV6-1
D: NA

CDR3: CASSPRGLGNEKLFF
DNA: TGTGCCAGCAGCCCCAGGGGGCTTGGTAATGAAAAACTGTTTTTT
J: TRBJ1-4
size: NA
V: TRBV7-6
D: TRBD1

CDR3: CASSLEGFGVTSSGNTIYF
DNA: TGTGCCAGCAGCTTAGAAGGATTTGGAGTCACCAGCTCTGGAAACACCATATATTTT
J: TRBJ1-3
size: NA
V: TRBV7-8
D: NA

CDR3: CASSPEPDRVQTDTQYF
DNA: TGTGCCAGCAGCCCCGAGCCGGACAGGGTTCAGACAGATACGCAGTATTTT
J: TRBJ2-3
size: NA
V: TRBV5-4
D: TRBD1

CDR3: CASSFPTGATEAFF
DNA: TGTGCCAGCAGCTTTCCTACAGGGGCCACTGAAGCTTTCTTT
J: TRBJ1-1
size: NA
V: TRBV11-2
D: TRBD1

CDR3: CASSLGGGATDTQYF
DNA: TGTGCTAGCAGCTTAGGCGGGGGGGCAACAGATACGCAGTATTTT
J: TRBJ2-3
size: NA
V: TRBV7-7
D: TRBD2

CDR3: CASSIAAYNSPLHF
DNA: TGTGCCAGTAGTATAGCCGCCTATAATTCACCCCTCCACTTT
J: TRBJ1-6
size: NA
V: TRBV19
D: NA

CDR3: CASSLRTGGYNEQFF
DNA: TGCGCCAGCAGCCTAAGAACAGGGGGCTACAATGAGCAGTTCTTC
J: TRBJ2-1
size: NA
V: TRBV4-3
D: TRBD1

CDR3: CASSLAGPSNTEAFF
DNA: TGTGCCAGCAGCTTAGCGGGCCCATCTAACACTGAAGCTTTCTTT
J: TRBJ1-1
size: NA
V: TRBV7-2
D: NA

CDR3: CASSSRAYNGFF
DNA: TGTGCCAGCAGCTCGAGGGCGTATAATGGGTTCTTC
J: TRBJ2-1
size: NA
V: TRBV7-9
D: NA

CDR3: CASSQTLAKNIQYF
DNA: TGTGCCAGCAGCCAAACTTTAGCCAAAAACATTCAGTACTTC
J: TRBJ2-4
size: NA
V: TRBV5-6
D: NA

CDR3: CASSPAGNTEAFF
DNA: TGCGCCAGCAGCCCGGCAGGGAACACTGAAGCTTTCTTT
J: TRBJ1-1
size: once
V: TRBV5-1
D: NA

CDR3: CASSPSTGLVGRNSPLHF
DNA: TGTGCCAGCAGCCCCAGTACGGGGTTAGTGGGTCGTAATTCACCCCTCCACTTT
J: TRBJ1-6
size: few
V: TRBV7-9
D: NA

CDR3: CASSRPFGGGPSYNEQFF
DNA: TGTGCCAGCAGCCGACCTTTTGGGGGGGGGCCCTCCTACAATGAGCAGTTCTTC
J: TRBJ2-1
size: NA
V: TRBV3-1/TRBV3-2
D: NA

CDR3: CASRGANTEAFF
DNA: TGCGCCAGCAGGGGGGCTAATACTGAAGCTTTCTTT
J: TRBJ1-1
size: NA
V: TRBV23-1
D: NA

CDR3: CASSRETGGYYSNQPQHF
DNA: TGTGCCAGCAGTCGAGAGACAGGGGGCTATTATAGCAATCAGCCCCAGCATTTT
J: TRBJ1-5
size: NA
V: TRBV2
D: TRBD1

CDR3: CASSLGRGAYNEQFF
DNA: TGTGCCAGCAGCTTAGGACGGGGAGCCTACAATGAGCAGTTCTTC
J: TRBJ2-1
size: NA
V: TRBV7-9
D: NA

CDR3: CASSPIGGTEAFF
DNA: TGTGCCAGCTCACCAATAGGGGGCACTGAAGCTTTCTTT
J: TRBJ1-1
size: few
V: TRBV18
D: NA

CDR3: CASSVQGQQPQHF
DNA: TGTGCCAGCAGTGTTCAGGGCCAACAGCCCCAGCATTTT
J: TRBJ1-5
size: NA
V: TRBV2
D: NA

CDR3: CASSHRANEKLFF
DNA: TGTGCCAGCAGTCACCGGGCTAATGAAAAACTGTTTTTT
J: TRBJ1-4
size: NA
V: TRBV5-8
D: NA

CDR3: CASSDSIRVVAAMSNYGYTF
DNA: TGTGCCAGCAGTGACTCGATAAGAGTGGTGGCGGCGATGTCGAACTATGGCTACACCTTC
J: TRBJ1-2
size: NA
V: TRBV6-4
D: NA

CDR3: CAISPNTNYGYTF
DNA: TGTGCCATCAGTCCTAATACTAACTATGGCTACACCTTC
J: TRBJ1-2
size: NA
V: TRBV10-3
D: NA

CDR3: CASSFVEGYNEQFF
DNA: TGTGCCAGCAGCTTCGTCGAGGGATACAATGAGCAGTTCTTC
J: TRBJ2-1
size: NA
V: TRBV13
D: NA

CDR3: CASSQDGTDRRDEQYF
DNA: TGCGCCAGCAGCCAAGATGGGACAGACCGACGCGACGAGCAGTACTTC
J: TRBJ2-7
size: once
V: TRBV4-3
D: TRBD1

CDR3: CASSVEAGGSLNEQFF
DNA: TGTGCCAGCAGCGTGGAAGCGGGGGGGAGTTTGAATGAGCAGTTCTTC
J: TRBJ2-1
size: NA
V: TRBV7-2
D: TRBD2

CDR3: CASSLQGNTEAFF
DNA: TGTGCCAGCAGTTTACAGGGGAACACTGAAGCTTTCTTT
J: TRBJ1-1
size: NA
V: TRBV27
D: NA

CDR3: CASSSRPWTGLEGNQPQHF
DNA: TGTGCCAGCAGTTCGCGACCGTGGACAGGCCTTGAGGGCAATCAGCCCCAGCATTTT
J: TRBJ1-5
size: NA
V: TRBV28
D: TRBD1